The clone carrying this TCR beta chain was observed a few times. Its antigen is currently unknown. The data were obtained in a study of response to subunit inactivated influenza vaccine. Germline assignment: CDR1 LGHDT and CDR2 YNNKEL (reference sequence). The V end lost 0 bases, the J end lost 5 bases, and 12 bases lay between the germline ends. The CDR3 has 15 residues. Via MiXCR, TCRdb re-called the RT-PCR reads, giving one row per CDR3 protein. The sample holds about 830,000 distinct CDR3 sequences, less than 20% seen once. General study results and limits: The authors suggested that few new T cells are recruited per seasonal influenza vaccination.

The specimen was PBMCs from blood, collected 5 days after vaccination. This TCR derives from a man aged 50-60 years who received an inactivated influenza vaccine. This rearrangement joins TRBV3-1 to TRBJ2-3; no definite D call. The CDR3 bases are TGTGCCAGCAGCCAAGATCGGGCAAAGGGAGATACGCAGTATTTT. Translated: CASSQDRAKGDTQYF.